The 30 T cell receptor beta chains below all came from one sample that was sequenced in a study of T cells in women clearing cervical HPV infection. The table came from immunoSEQ multiplex PCR; TCRdb's copy has only in-frame clones and leaves some out. The sample data list around 31,000 clones. The specimen sequenced was blood buffy coat. These receptors were collected from a woman aged 18 to 75 with a cervical HPV16 infection that either progressed to CIN3+ or cleared (not recorded which).

CDR3 bases read: TGCGCCAGCAGCTCCACCGGGACAGCCTACAATGAG. Its protein product is CASSSTGTAYNE. The CDR3 reads in full as CASSSTGTAYNEQFF. V is TRBV5-1 and J is TRBJ2-1, with 7 bases matching TRBD1. The read halts 3 residues ahead of the CDR3 end, with the missing end drawn from the germline J gene. From germline, CDR1 is SGHRS and CDR2 YFSETQ. The CDR3 extends over 15 amino acids. J was trimmed by 2 bases and V by 3 bases; bases with no gene match: 5.

CDR3: CASSVAGTSGSYNEQFF. Partial CDR3 DNA: TGTGCCAGCAGCGTAGCTGGGACTAGCGGGAGCTACAATGAG. The chain has TRBV9 and TRBJ2-1; 14 bases align to TRBD2. The CDR3 end falls 3 residues outside the read, so it is completed with the germline J gene. This CDR3 region has 17 residues. In germline, CDR1 is SGDLS, CDR2 YYNGEE. V shed 0 bases, J shed 3 bases, and the junction held 2 bases outside the gene matches.

As concerns this clone: The read stops 3 residues short of the end of the CDR3; the missing end is completed from the germline J gene. This rearrangement joins TRBV30 to TRBJ2-3; TRBD2 aligns across 8 bases. Germline-derived CDR1 and CDR2 are GTSNPN and SVGIG (reference sequence). The CDR3 runs 13 residues. Partial CDR3 DNA: TGTGCCTGGGCGGGGGGCTATAATCAGCCG. This sequence encodes CAWAGGYNQP. The entire CDR3 reads CAWAGGYNQPQYF.

With respect to this clone: From the germline J gene comes the end of the CDR3, since the read stops 3 residues before it. Different DNA sequences within this sample yield the same CDR3. The chain recombines TRBV20-1 with TRBJ2-3; D possibly matches TRBD1 or TRBD2 (5 bases each). V was trimmed by 1 base and J by 4 bases, leaving 12 bases between them. CDR1 is DFQATT, CDR2 SNEGSKA, per germline (reference sequence). The CDR3 covers 14 residues. The CDR3 bases that were read are TGCAGTGCTAGAGGAGGGGTACTCCCAGATACG. It is translated as CSARGGVLPDT. The complete CDR3 protein is CSARGGVLPDTQYF.

A remark on this clone: Read coverage stops 3 residues before the CDR3 terminus; the germline J gene supplies the remainder. The V gene is TRBV14, the J gene TRBJ2-3, with D unclear. The CDR3 has 13 residues. Germline V gives CDR1 SGHDN, CDR2 FVKESK. CDR3 in amino acids: CASSQDAQSAQYF. The CDR3 DNA, read in part, is TGTGCCAGCAGCCAAGATGCCCAATCGGCG.

Comment on this clone: The read halts 3 residues ahead of the CDR3 end, with the missing end drawn from the germline J gene. V usage is TRBV19 and J usage is TRBJ1-6, with D unresolved. Germline V gene data show CDR1 as LNHDA and CDR2 as SQIVND (reference sequence). The V end was cut by 7 bases, the J end by 10 bases, with 20 bases between. CDR3 length equals 15 residues. The DNA read from the CDR3 is TGTGCCAGTACCCCCCTTGGAGACGGAGGGTCACCC. Translation: CASTPLGDGGSP. The entire CDR3 reads CASTPLGDGGSPLHF.

As concerns this clone: The junction and the germline gene differ at one end; a read error may be behind it. The read stops 3 residues short of the end of the CDR3; the missing end is completed from the germline J gene. This chain joins TRBV6-1 and TRBJ1-2, with TRBD1 as a possible D gene (6 bases). Germline values: CDR1 MNHNS, CDR2 SASEGT. The CDR3 has 16 amino acids. Incomplete CDR3 DNA: TGTGCCAGCAGGGAAGCCCCACAGGGTTCAAGCTACGAC. Protein sequence: CASREAPQGSSYD. The CDR3, in full, reads CASREAPQGSSYDYTF.

Notes on this clone: The read ends 3 residues early relative to the CDR3; the germline J gene fills the gap. This rearrangement joins TRBV7-2 to TRBJ2-5; D is ambiguous. V was pared by 5 bases and J by 3 bases, with 10 bases between. Germline loops: CDR1 SGHTA, CDR2 FQGNSA. CDR3 length equals 13 residues. Partial CDR3 DNA: TGTGCCAGCAGCACCAGTTCAAAAGAGACC. Translation gives CASSTSSKET. Given in full, the CDR3 is CASSTSSKETQYF.

Regarding this clone: The sequence runs out 3 residues before the end of the CDR3; the remainder is reconstructed from the germline J gene. The V and J genes are TRBV5-5 and TRBJ1-1; TRBD1 is a possible D gene (5 bases). CDR1 SGHKS and CDR2 YYEKEE come from the germline V gene (reference sequence). With 1 base removed from V and 3 bases from J, the gap between germline ends came to 13 bases. The CDR3 length is 15 residues. CDR3 protein: CASSLSSGFDTEAFF. CDR3 DNA, as far as it was read: TGTGCCAGCAGCTTGTCTTCAGGGTTTGACACTGAA.

On this clone itself: The read ends 3 residues early relative to the CDR3; the germline J gene fills the gap. The V gene is TRBV18, the J gene TRBJ1-5, with 8 bases lining up with TRBD1. The length of the CDR3 is 15 residues. The junction had 6 bases not matched to a gene; V was cut back by 5 bases and J by 3 bases. Germline lookup yields CDR1 KGHSH and CDR2 LQKENI. The CDR3 protein is CASSGQGTNNQPQHF. CDR3 DNA, as far as it was read: TGTGCCAGCTCAGGACAGGGAACCAACAATCAGCCC.

On this clone itself: Read sequence stops 3 residues before the CDR3 end, and the germline J gene provides the missing end. This chain links TRBV19 with TRBJ1-2; D is ambiguous. The CDR3 has 14 residues. The germline gives CDR1 LNHDA, CDR2 SQIVND (reference sequence). The part of the CDR3 DNA that was read is TGTGCCAGTAGTACCACAGTAACCTTGAACGGC. This gives the protein CASSTTVTLNG. The entire CDR3 sequence reads CASSTTVTLNGYTF. Full variable domain (outside the CDR3, taken from reference TRBV19 and TRBJ1-2): DGGITQSPKYLFRKEGQNVTLSCEQNLNHDAMYWYRQDPGQGLRLIYYSQIVNDFQKGDIAEGYSVSREKKESFPLTVTSAQKNPTAFYLCASSTTVTLNGYTFGSGTRLTVV.

Notes on this clone: The read gets to within 3 residues of the CDR3 end, and the germline J gene fills in the rest. The V and J genes are TRBV30 and TRBJ2-2; maybe TRBD1 (6 bases). The CDR3 runs to 15 residues. Germline assignment: CDR1 GTSNPN and CDR2 SVGIG (reference sequence). The sequenced part of the CDR3 DNA is TGTGCCTGGAGTTCAACAGGGTGGCCTAATGAAAAG. Amino acids: CAWSSTGWPNEK. Given in full, the CDR3 is CAWSSTGWPNEKLFF.

As for this clone: The read ends 3 residues shy of where the CDR3 ends; the end is completed using the germline J gene. V usage is TRBV5-5 and J usage is TRBJ1-6; 10 bases line up with TRBD1. Germline-derived CDR1 and CDR2 are SGHKS and YYEKEE (reference sequence). The CDR3 contains 15 residues. J lost 9 bases, V lost 0 bases, and 3 bases had no gene match. The CDR3 DNA, read in part, is TGTGCCAGCAGCTTGGCAGGGACAGGGGTTTCACCC. Its protein is CASSLAGTGVSP. Given in full, the CDR3 is CASSLAGTGVSPLHF.

Comment on this clone: The read halts 3 residues ahead of the CDR3 end, with the missing end drawn from the germline J gene. V usage is TRBV7-8 and J usage is TRBJ2-7, with 9 bases lining up with TRBD1. This CDR3 is 16 amino acids long. From germline, CDR1 is SGHVS and CDR2 FQNEAQ. J lost 6 bases, V lost 6 bases, and 15 bases had no gene match. This CDR3 is CASSDRVGQGLSEQYF. The CDR3 DNA, read in part, is TGTGCCAGCAGTGACCGAGTCGGACAGGGGCTAAGCGAG.

Details on this clone: The CDR3 is cut off 3 residues early in the read; its end comes from the germline J gene. The V gene is TRBV15, the J gene TRBJ2-3, with D uncertain. V was pared by 4 bases and J by 0 bases, with 8 bases between. Germline assignment: CDR1 LNHNV and CDR2 YYDKDF (reference sequence). The CDR3 is 14 residues long. The CDR3 DNA, read in part, is TGTGCCACCAGCATGGGCCAGAGCACAGATACG. Translated, it gives CATSMGQSTDT. The full CDR3 protein is CATSMGQSTDTQYF.

Regarding this clone: The CDR3 extends 3 residues past the end of the read, so its final part is completed from the germline J gene. The V and J genes are TRBV18 and TRBJ1-2; 7 bases line up with TRBD1. CDR1 is KGHSH and CDR2 is LQKENI in the germline V gene. This CDR3 spans 14 amino acids. CDR3 bases read: TGTGCCAGCTCACCTTGGAGTACAGGGGAAGGC. Its translation is CASSPWSTGEG. The whole CDR3 reads CASSPWSTGEGYTF.

Note on this clone: The read stops 3 residues short of the end of the CDR3; the missing end is completed from the germline J gene. The V and J genes are TRBV10-2 and TRBJ1-4, with D tentatively TRBD1 (5 bases). The V gene lost 8 bases and the J gene lost 7 bases, with 14 bases spanning the gap. This CDR3 spans 13 amino acids. Germline V gene data show CDR1 as WSHSY and CDR2 as SAAADI. The covered CDR3 bases are TGCGCCAGCTCGGGGGGGTTAAGTGAAAAA. Translation: CASSGGLSEK. The complete CDR3 sequence is CASSGGLSEKLFF.

Worth noting for this clone: The sequence runs out 3 residues before the end of the CDR3; the remainder is reconstructed from the germline J gene. The V and J genes are TRBV6-2 or TRBV6-3 and TRBJ2-4; a possible D gene is TRBD2 (5 bases). This CDR3 has 13 residues. In germline, CDR1 is MNHEY, CDR2 SVGEGT. The CDR3 DNA, read in part, is TGTGCCAGCAGTTTGCGGGCTAACTATGGT. This translates into CASSLRANYG. The entire CDR3 reads CASSLRANYGQYF.

With regard to this clone: The CDR3 is cut off 3 residues early in the read; its end comes from the germline J gene. This rearrangement joins TRBV11-3 to TRBJ2-7, with 11 bases matching TRBD1. Germline-derived CDR1 and CDR2 are SGHNT and YENEEA. The CDR3 extends over 14 amino acids. Germline trimming cut 5 bases from V and 3 bases from J; bases unmatched to any gene: 3. The sequenced part of the CDR3 DNA is TGTGCCAGCAGCCGCGGGACAGGGGGCTACGAG. Protein sequence: CASSRGTGGYE. The complete CDR3 protein is CASSRGTGGYEQYF.

To note about this clone: Sequencing ends 3 residues short of the CDR3 end; the germline J gene provides the rest. The chain couples TRBV11-1 to TRBJ2-7; 7 nucleotides line up with TRBD1. The CDR3 contains 14 residues. Germline CDR1 reads SGHAT; CDR2 reads FQDESV (reference sequence). V lost 5 bases to trimming and J lost 4 bases; unmatched junction nucleotides: 8. CDR3 bases read: TGTGCCAGCAGCCCCACCGGGACAGTGTACGAG. Its translation is CASSPTGTVYE. The whole CDR3 sequence reads CASSPTGTVYEQYF.

Worth noting for this clone: The read ends 3 residues before the CDR3 terminus; that terminus is restored from the germline J gene. The chain recombines TRBV20-1 with TRBJ2-7, with D perhaps matching TRBD2 (5 bases). Trimming left V 4 bases short and J 3 bases short, with 7 bases between. The CDR3 contains 11 residues. Germline values: CDR1 DFQATT, CDR2 SNEGSKA (reference sequence). The CDR3 is CSAKLVYEQYF. The DNA read from the CDR3 is TGCAGTGCTAAACTAGTCTACGAG.

A remark on this clone: The CDR3 end is not reached by the read, which stops 3 residues before it; the germline J gene fills it in. The chain is built from TRBV5-6 and TRBJ2-7, with D possibly matching TRBD2 (8 bases). Germline V gives CDR1 SGHDT, CDR2 YYEEEE. This CDR3 contains 13 residues. Trimming stripped 7 bases from V and 6 bases from J, with 17 bases between. CDR3 in amino acids: CASYGRGLSEQYF. The part of the CDR3 DNA that was read is TGTGCCAGCTACGGGAGGGGGCTAAGCGAG.

Notes on this clone: With the read ending 3 residues before the CDR3 end, the germline J gene is used to fill in that end. This chain joins TRBV5-6 and TRBJ2-5; D ambiguous. The CDR3 loop spans 14 amino acids. The V gene's germline CDR1 is SGHDT and CDR2 YYEEEE. Between the trimmed V and J ends, which lost 0 bases and 2 bases, there was a span of 8 bases. The CDR3 protein is CASSLVQMQETQYF. The DNA read from the CDR3 is TGTGCCAGCAGCTTGGTACAGATGCAAGAGACC.

The chain's CDR3 is CASSGNRDYGYTF. Partial CDR3 DNA: TGTGCCAGTAGTGGGAACAGGGACTATGGC. The chain is built from TRBV19 and TRBJ1-2; TRBD1 is a possible D gene (6 bases). The CDR3 goes on 3 residues after the read ends, and that part is filled in from the germline J gene. The germline gives CDR1 LNHDA, CDR2 SQIVND (reference sequence). Trimming removed 5 bases from V and 3 bases from J, with 10 bases in between. This CDR3 has 13 amino acids.

On this clone itself: Read sequence stops 3 residues before the CDR3 end, and the germline J gene provides the missing end. The gene calls are TRBV20-1 and TRBJ2-7; TRBD2 aligns across 8 bases. The CDR3 runs 13 residues. With V trimmed by 5 bases and J by 2 bases, 5 bases remained unmatched. Germline V gene sequence: CDR1 DFQATT, CDR2 SNEGSKA (reference sequence). The CDR3 bases that were read are TGCAGTGCTGAAAAGCGGGGGCCCTACGAG. This gives the protein CSAEKRGPYE. The entire CDR3 reads CSAEKRGPYEQYF.

A note on this clone: The read falls 3 residues short of the CDR3 end, and the missing part is taken from the germline J gene. The chain employs TRBV12-3 or TRBV12-4 and TRBJ2-7; D is uncertain. V lost 3 bases, J lost 5 bases, and 14 bases lay in between. This CDR3 is built from 14 residues. This chain's CDR3 is CASSFSKVIHEQYF. The sequenced CDR3 bases are TGTGCCAGCAGTTTTTCCAAGGTAATCCACGAG.

Turning to this clone: The read is 3 residues too short to cover the CDR3 end, so that end is filled in from the germline J gene. J is TRBJ1-1 and V is TRBV7-9, with TRBD1 identical over 8 bases. CDR1 is SEHNR, CDR2 FQNEAQ, per germline (reference sequence). This CDR3 region has 15 residues. The sequenced CDR3 bases are TGTGCCAGCAGCCCCACTCCAGGGGGCGCACAGACA. Translation: CASSPTPGGAQT. The full CDR3 protein is CASSPTPGGAQTAFF.

On this clone: From the germline J gene comes the end of the CDR3, since the read stops 3 residues before it. The chain recombines TRBV5-6 with TRBJ1-6; 7 bases match TRBD1. This CDR3 has 13 residues. Germline CDR1 SGHDT, CDR2 YYEEEE. CDR3 DNA (partial): TGTGCCAGCAGCCAACGACAGGGAGGGGCC. Residues: CASSQRQGGA. The entire CDR3 reads CASSQRQGGALHF. Full variable domain (outside the CDR3, taken from reference TRBV5-6 and TRBJ1-6): DAGVTQSPTHLIKTRGQQVTLRCSPKSGHDTVSWYQQALGQGPQFIFQYYEEEERQRGNFPDRFSGHQFPNYSSELNVNALLLGDSALYLCASSQRQGGALHFGNGTRLTVT.

As concerns this clone: Read sequence stops 3 residues before the CDR3 end, and the germline J gene provides the missing end. The chain carries TRBV19 and TRBJ1-1; D is perhaps TRBD1 (6 bases). V dropped 3 bases and J dropped 7 bases, with 15 bases sitting between them. The CDR3 totals 14 residues. The germline V gene has CDR1 LNHDA and CDR2 SQIVND (reference sequence). CDR3 protein: CASSISNREGEAFF. The sequenced part of the CDR3 DNA is TGTGCCAGTAGTATCAGTAACAGGGAGGGTGAA.

The sequenced CDR3 bases are TGTGCCAGCAGTTTAGTCTCCCCTCGGACGAGGGGAAGCTACGAG. Protein product: CASSLVSPRTRGSYE. The whole CDR3 is CASSLVSPRTRGSYEQYF. V usage is TRBV12-3 or TRBV12-4 and J usage is TRBJ2-7; D may match TRBD1 or TRBD2 (5 bases each). The read is 3 residues too short to cover the CDR3 end, so that end is filled in from the germline J gene. The CDR3 loop spans 18 amino acids. Trimming stripped 1 base from V and 3 bases from J, with 22 bases between.